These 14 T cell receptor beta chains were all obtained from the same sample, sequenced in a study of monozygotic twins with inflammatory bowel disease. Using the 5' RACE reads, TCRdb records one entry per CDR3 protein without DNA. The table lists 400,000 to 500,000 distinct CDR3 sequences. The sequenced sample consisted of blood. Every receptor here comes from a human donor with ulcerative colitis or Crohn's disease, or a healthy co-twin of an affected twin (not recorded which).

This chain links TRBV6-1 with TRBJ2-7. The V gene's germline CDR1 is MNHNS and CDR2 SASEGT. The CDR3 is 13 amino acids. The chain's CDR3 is CASSEAEHYEQYF.

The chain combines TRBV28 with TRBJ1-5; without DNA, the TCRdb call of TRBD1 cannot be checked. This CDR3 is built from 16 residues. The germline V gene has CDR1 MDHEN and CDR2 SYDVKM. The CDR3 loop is CASSPPHRGSNQPQHF.

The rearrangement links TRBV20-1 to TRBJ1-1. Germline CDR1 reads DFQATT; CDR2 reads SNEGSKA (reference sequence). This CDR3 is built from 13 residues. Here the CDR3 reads CSARAWGNTEAFF.

The CDR3 region is CASSHGGAFNEQFF. The J gene is TRBJ2-1, the V gene TRBV3-1; there is no DNA to check the TCRdb D call of TRBD2. The CDR3 extends over 14 amino acids. Germline loops: CDR1 LGHDT, CDR2 YNNKEL (reference sequence).

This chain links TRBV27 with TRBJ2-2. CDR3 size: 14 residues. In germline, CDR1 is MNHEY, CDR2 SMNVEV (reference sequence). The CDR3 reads CASTWAVNTGELFF.

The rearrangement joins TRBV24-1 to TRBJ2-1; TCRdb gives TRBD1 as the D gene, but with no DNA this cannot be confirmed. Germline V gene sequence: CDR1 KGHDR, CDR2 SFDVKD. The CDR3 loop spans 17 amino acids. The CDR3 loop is CATSDSLGQVGGNEQFF.

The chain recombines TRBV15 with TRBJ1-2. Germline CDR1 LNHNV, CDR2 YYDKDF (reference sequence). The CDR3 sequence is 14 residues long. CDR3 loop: CATSRESVVGGYTF.

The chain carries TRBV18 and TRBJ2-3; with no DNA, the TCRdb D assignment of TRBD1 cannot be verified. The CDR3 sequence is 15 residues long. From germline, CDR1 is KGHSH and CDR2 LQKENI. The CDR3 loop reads CASADRDRATDTQYF.

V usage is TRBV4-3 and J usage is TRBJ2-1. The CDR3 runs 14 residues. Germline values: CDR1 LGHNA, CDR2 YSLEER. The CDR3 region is CASSQDPLYNEQFF.

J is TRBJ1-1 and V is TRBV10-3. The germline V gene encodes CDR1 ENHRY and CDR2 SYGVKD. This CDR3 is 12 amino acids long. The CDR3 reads CAIGPMNTEAFF.

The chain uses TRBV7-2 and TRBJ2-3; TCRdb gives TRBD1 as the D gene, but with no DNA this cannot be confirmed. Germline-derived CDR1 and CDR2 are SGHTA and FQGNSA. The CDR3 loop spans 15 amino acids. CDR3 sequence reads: CASSLANRGSDTQYF.

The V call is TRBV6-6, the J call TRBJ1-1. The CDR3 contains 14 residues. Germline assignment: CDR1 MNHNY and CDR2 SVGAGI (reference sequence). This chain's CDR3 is CASSSPTANTEAFF.

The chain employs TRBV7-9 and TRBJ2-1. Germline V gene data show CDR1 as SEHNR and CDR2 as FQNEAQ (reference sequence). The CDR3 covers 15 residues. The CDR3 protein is CASSLVASRYNEQFF.

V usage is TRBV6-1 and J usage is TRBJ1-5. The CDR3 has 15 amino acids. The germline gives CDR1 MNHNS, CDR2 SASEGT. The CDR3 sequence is CASRGGRNSNQPQHF.